Sequencing of this T cell receptor (beta chain) was carried out in a study of shared clonotypes between healthy human individuals (dated by TCRdb to 2020 to 2022). With respect to the entire study: A few men and two women, aged 18 to 49 years, made up the cohort. Per donor, three plates each were used for CD4 naive and CD4 memory, two for CD8 naive, and one for CD8 memory. The study deeply sequenced blood TCR repertoires of five healthy adults to estimate repertoire size and the extent of clonotype sharing between individuals. Different laboratories and diverse techniques were used to prepare libraries and sequence TCR repertoires, to increase sequencing depth and limit assay-specific biases. Between about 0.9 and 10 billion PBMCs per donor were obtained by leukapheresis.

With respect to this clone: Its specific antigen is unknown. No clone much larger than this one lies a single base away; base qualities are absent.

CDR3 length: 12 amino acids, cysteine to phenylalanine. This entry keeps only the CDR3 DNA: 36 bases, framed from base 1. For this chain, trimming is 3 bases at the V end and 3 bases at the J end, and the number of junction bases without a gene match is 2. From the germline V gene (reference sequence), CDR1 is GTSNPN and CDR2 is SVGIG. The study at large found these results: Only blood was sampled, and tissue TCR repertoires likely differ from those in blood. Compared with non-shared clonotypes, clonotypes shared by all four sorted-subset donors had higher generation probabilities. Because the study included only a small number of donors, the genetic and exposure-history diversity represented was limited. Rarefaction of sorted-subset datasets indicated incomplete sequencing despite the large sequencing depth. Naive subsets generally had larger estimated clonotype richness than memory subsets. Based on pairwise subsampling, the degree of clonotype sharing among donors was expected to be affected by sequencing depth. Sharing across a few donors was observed for around 5% of naive CD4, 3% to 3.5% of naive CD8, 2% to 2.5% of memory CD4, and approximately 0.41% of memory CD8 clonotypes.

Using the deep immunoSEQ assay, TCR CDR3 regions were amplified from genomic DNA by multiplex PCR. Extracted genomic DNA from each cell subset was distributed evenly across all wells of several immunoSEQ 96-well plates, and each plate was treated as a replicate. For sorted subsets, about 210 ng of genomic DNA, equivalent to 25,000 to 35,000 T cell genomes, went into each replicate PCR. Purified libraries were quantified with a Qubit 3.0 fluorometer, sized on a Bioanalyzer 2100, and re-quantified with the KAPA Library Quantification kit. Every immunoSEQ 96-well plate was sequenced on a dedicated single-read 150-cycle Illumina NextSeq 550 flow cell. The paper's processing steps were these. Because the immunoSEQ output included only junctional sequences and no quality scores, the filtering could not be the same as the filtering used for full-length reads. Sequences were annotated with PyIR, a Python wrapper for IgBLAST v1.9, and V/J genes and CDR3 were assigned using IMGT germline references. Reads were filtered out if the reads had weak V/J assignments (E-value above 1e-6), no CDR3, stop codons, out-of-frame junctions, or ambiguous translated residues. V3J clonotypes were defined by identical inferred V gene, J gene, and CDR3 amino acid sequence. Percentage overlap between repertoires was computed as shared unique clonotypes divided by the size of the smaller repertoire. Richness of each repertoire was evaluated using RTK rarefaction, the Chao1 estimator, and Recon v2.1 estimates of unobserved clonotypes. For all TCRbeta clonotypes obtained by the gDNA method from four donors, generation probabilities were computed with OLGA. Entries here come from immuneACCESS through TCRdb and include only in-frame sequences with V and J called. Some clones fail to appear in such tables; in the studies checked, an unresolved V gene covers under half of the shortfall, and the cause of the remainder is unknown. V and J calls and clone size are given by that table; D and trimming were obtained from the DNA. Counted in this sample were 2 million to 2.5 million clones; around 92% of them appeared once. 0.37% of the sample lies in the top ten.

Donors were healthy HIV-negative adults with no recently reported acute infections or vaccinations. Every donor was a Caucasian adult residing in Nashville, Tennessee, USA. Magnetic negative selection was used to enrich CD4+ T cells, after which naive cells were positively selected on CD45RA and the negative fraction became the memory subset. Blood was obtained by leukapheresis, after which PBMCs were separated by Ficoll-Histopaque density gradient centrifugation and cryopreserved in liquid nitrogen vapor phase. Analytical flow cytometry was used to check the purity and quantity of each magnetically sorted T cell population. Genomic DNA was isolated from each sorted fraction and quantified by UV absorbance on a Nanodrop 2000c.

What was sequenced was naive CD4+ T cells from PBMCs. Interpreted using the paper, the cell subset or site label stands for: CD45RA+ positively selected. This receptor chain uses TRBV30 and TRBJ2-7; 7 of the junction bases match TRBD2. The clonotype comes from a man aged 18 to 35 in good health. Some clones in this sample may be carry-over from other donors' samples. The CDR3 protein: CAWSWTSYEQYF. In nucleotides, the sequence is TGTGCCTGGAGCTGGACTAGCTACGAGCAGTACTTC.